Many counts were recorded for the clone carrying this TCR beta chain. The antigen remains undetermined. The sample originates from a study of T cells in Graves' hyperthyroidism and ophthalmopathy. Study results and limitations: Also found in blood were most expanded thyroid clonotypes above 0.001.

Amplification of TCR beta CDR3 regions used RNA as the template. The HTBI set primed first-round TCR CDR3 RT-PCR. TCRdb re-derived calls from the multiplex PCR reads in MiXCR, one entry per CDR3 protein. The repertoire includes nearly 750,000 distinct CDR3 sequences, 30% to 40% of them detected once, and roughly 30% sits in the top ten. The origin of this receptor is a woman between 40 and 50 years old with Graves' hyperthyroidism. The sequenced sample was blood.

CDR3 sequence reads: CASSRTLYEQYF. The CDR3 bases are TGTGCCAGCAGCCGGACATTGTACGAGCAGTACTTC. The genes are TRBV7-2 and TRBJ2-7, with D maybe TRBD1 (5 bases). Trimming removed 5 bases at V and 4 bases at J, with 9 bases between. The CDR3 runs to 12 residues. Germline CDR1 reads SGHTA; CDR2 reads FQGNSA. The entire variable domain, with the rest obtained from reference TRBV7-2 and TRBJ2-7, is as follows: GAGVSQSPSNKVTEKGKDVELRCDPISGHTALYWYRQSLGQGLEFLIYFQGNSAPDKSGLPSDRFSAERTGGSVSTLTIQRTQQEDSAVYLCASSRTLYEQYFGPGTRLTVT.